This is a list of T cell receptor beta chains from one sample in a study of monozygotic twins with inflammatory bowel disease. Reanalyzing the 5' RACE reads, TCRdb keeps one entry per CDR3 protein, without DNA. The record lists about 300,000 distinct CDR3 sequences, of which the ten most abundant hold roughly 5.8%. Sequencing was done on a sample of blood. These TCRs come from a human donor with ulcerative colitis or Crohn's disease, or a healthy co-twin of an affected twin (not recorded which). Both conserved end residues are part of each CDR3. Fields, in order: J gene, V gene, CDR3 protein.

>TRBJ2-1|TRBV7-9
CASSASLGTQHNEQFF
>TRBJ2-1|TRBV24-1
CATSWGLSGALNEQFF
>TRBJ2-7|TRBV28
CASSSPTGRSYEQYF
>TRBJ1-1|TRBV13
CASTRTGRPGEAFF
>TRBJ2-7|TRBV10-3
CAISGGLTSGAYEQYF
>TRBJ1-1|TRBV20-1
CRGRSGKYTEAFF
>TRBJ2-7|TRBV12-3/TRBV12-4
CASSFAGVPYEQYF
>TRBJ2-1|TRBV7-9
CASSQANSVEEFF
>TRBJ2-1|TRBV6-6
CASSYIGGEQFF
>TRBJ2-2|TRBV11-2
CASSSQGLAGGSGELFF
>TRBJ2-2|TRBV6-1
CASPRVQGTDTGELFF
>TRBJ2-7|TRBV5-1
CASSLDPTRGEQYF
>TRBJ2-2|TRBV19
CASRIVGANTGELFF
>TRBJ2-3|TRBV27
CASSLESGRGTDTQYF
>TRBJ2-1|TRBV5-1
CASSSTGSSYNEQFF
>TRBJ2-3|TRBV19
CASSIEPDTQYF
>TRBJ2-1|TRBV20-1
CSARAAGGPYNEQFF
>TRBJ2-7|TRBV9
CASNQEGRDPYEQYF
>TRBJ1-6|TRBV24-1
CATSASGEASPLHF
>TRBJ2-2|TRBV20-1
CSASKTSGGAGELFF
>TRBJ1-4|TRBV6-1
CASSEGRPVATNEKLFF
>TRBJ2-1|TRBV30
CAWSVRLQDEQFF
>TRBJ1-5|TRBV29-1
CSVEKNSRARDQPQHF
>TRBJ2-3|TRBV28
CASIFSGGALNTQYF